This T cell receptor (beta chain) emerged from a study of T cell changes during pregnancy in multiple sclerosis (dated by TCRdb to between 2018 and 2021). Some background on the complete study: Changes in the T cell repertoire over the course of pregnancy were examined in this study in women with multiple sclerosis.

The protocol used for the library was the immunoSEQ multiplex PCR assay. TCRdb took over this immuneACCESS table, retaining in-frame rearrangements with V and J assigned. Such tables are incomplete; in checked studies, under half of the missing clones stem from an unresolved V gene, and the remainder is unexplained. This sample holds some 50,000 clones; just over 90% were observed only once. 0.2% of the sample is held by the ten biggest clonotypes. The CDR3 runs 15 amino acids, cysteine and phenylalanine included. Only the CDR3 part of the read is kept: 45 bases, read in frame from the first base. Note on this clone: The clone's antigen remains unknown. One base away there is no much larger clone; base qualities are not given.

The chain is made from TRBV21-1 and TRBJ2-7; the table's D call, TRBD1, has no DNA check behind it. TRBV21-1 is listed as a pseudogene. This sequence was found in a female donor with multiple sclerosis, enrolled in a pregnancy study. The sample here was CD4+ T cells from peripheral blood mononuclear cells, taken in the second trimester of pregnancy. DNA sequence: TGTGCCAGCAGCGACAGGGCCCGATACTCCTACGAGCAGTACTTC. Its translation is CASSDRARYSYEQYF.